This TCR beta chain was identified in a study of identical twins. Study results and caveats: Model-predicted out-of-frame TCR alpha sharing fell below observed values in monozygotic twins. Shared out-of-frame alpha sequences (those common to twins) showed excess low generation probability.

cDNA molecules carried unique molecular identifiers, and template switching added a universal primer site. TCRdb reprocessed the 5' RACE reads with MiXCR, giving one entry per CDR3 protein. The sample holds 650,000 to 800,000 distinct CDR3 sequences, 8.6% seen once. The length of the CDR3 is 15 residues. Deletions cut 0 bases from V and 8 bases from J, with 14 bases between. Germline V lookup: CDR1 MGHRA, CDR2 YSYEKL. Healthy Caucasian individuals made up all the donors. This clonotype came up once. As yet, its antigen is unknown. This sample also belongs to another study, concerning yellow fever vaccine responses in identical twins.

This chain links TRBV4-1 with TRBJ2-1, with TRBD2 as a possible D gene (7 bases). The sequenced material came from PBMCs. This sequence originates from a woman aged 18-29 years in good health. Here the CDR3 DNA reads TGCGCCAGCAGCCAAGAAATAGGGGGGAGGGATGAGCAGTTCTTC. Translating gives CASSQEIGGRDEQFF.